This T cell receptor beta chain was sequenced for a study of blood T cell repertoires in COVID-19 (dated by TCRdb to 2018 to 2021). Regarding the complete study: Samples from collaborators originated in the United States, Italy and Spain and spanned both the acute and convalescent phases of COVID-19. Where HLA class I and class II types were available, the types were taken from metadata supplied by the sample provider, not from assay-based typing. The repertoires were released in a freely available public database intended as a resource for research on the immune response to SARS-CoV-2. The sample metadata nearly always contained a de-identified subject ID, COVID-19 status, age in years and sex. Deeply sampled blood TCRbeta repertoires from subjects exposed to, actively infected with, or recovered from COVID-19 were included in the dataset. The prospective study material was composed of cDNA or gDNA derived from T cells, B-cell-depleted T cells, or PBMCs. The samples were drawn from the first 160 participants of the ongoing ImmuneRACE study and from some 1,300 subjects provided by 6 global collaborators.

In regard to this clone: Its antigen remains undetermined. Per-nucleotide qualities are absent, and no much larger clonotype sits a single base away.

General study outcomes and caveats: Clinical and demographic metadata were provided uncurated, with the amount varying by source and participant.

V loses 5 bases, J loses 1 base, and the germline ends lie 11 bases apart. Counted from cysteine to phenylalanine, this CDR3 has 13 amino acids. CDR3 DNA only is kept here, 39 bases in frame from base 1. Based on the germline V gene, the CDR1 and CDR2 sequences are SQVTM and ANQGSEA. The collaborating institutions used their own protocols to collect whole blood in K2EDTA tubes. Collaborator samples were shipped for TCRbeta analysis as frozen whole blood, isolated PBMCs, or DNA extracted from either sample type. TCRbeta CDR3 regions were amplified from genomic DNA using the immunoSEQ Assay, a bias-controlled multiplex PCR. The paper's processing steps were these. The number of nucleated cells in each sample was estimated by amplification of reference gene primers within the assay. To quantify the absolute abundance of each unique TCRbeta CDR3 rearrangement, sequence reads were collapsed and filtered. For each sample, productive Simpson clonality was calculated as the square root of Simpson's diversity index over productive rearrangements. TCRdb limited this immuneACCESS table to in-frame rearrangements with V and J called. A share of clones is missing; checked studies link under half to unresolved V genes, and the rest is unexplained. Clone size and V and J calls were adopted from that table, with D and trimming inferred from the DNA. For this sample the table gives under 150,000 clones, of which approximately 84% were detected only once. The ten most abundant clones make up about 15% of the sample.

The sequence was obtained from a woman aged 80 or older with acute or convalescent COVID-19. Sequencing was done on a sample of peripheral blood. The chain is encoded by TRBV29-1 joined to TRBJ1-1, and the D gene may be TRBD1, 6 bases matching. Here the CDR3 is given as CSVWQGQNTEAFF. In nucleotide form, the sequence is TGCAGCGTTTGGCAGGGGCAGAACACTGAAGCTTTCTTT.